The present entry profiles one T cell receptor beta chain with its context. This entry belongs to a study of cytomegalovirus exposure and HLA in healthy donors. PCR was performed using 60 Vbeta and 13 Jbeta primers. The method was immunoSEQ multiplex PCR; TCRdb's version includes in-frame clones alone and lacks a portion of them. Among under 200,000 clones listed, 75% to 85% were seen once. CDR3 size: 11 residues. Germline CDR1 is GTSNPN and CDR2 is SVGIG (reference sequence). V gave up 7 bases and J gave up 6 bases, with 11 bases separating them. This chain joins TRBV30 and TRBJ2-3; a possible D gene is TRBD2 (7 bases). The sample was PBMCs. This clonotype originated in a girl aged 2-15 years in good health and CMV-seropositive. CDR3 nucleotides: TGTGCCTCGGGGGGCTTGGATACGCAGTATTTT. Translated, it gives CASGGLDTQYF.